The clone carrying this T cell receptor beta chain was found a few times. Its antigen is undetermined. It was with a sample-barcoded 5' primer and a J-beta primer mix that a second PCR of about 7 to 12 cycles was run. TCRdb called the 5' RACE reads again in MiXCR, with one record for every CDR3 protein. The table records about 670,000 distinct CDR3 sequences, approximately 40% of them present only once. The V end was cut by 2 bases, the J end by 6 bases, with 15 bases between. This CDR3 region has 15 residues. Germline-derived CDR1 and CDR2 are SGHKS and YYEKEE (reference sequence). The sample comes from a study of blood T cells in healthy people across ages. Study-wide points: Among T cells, TCR beta diversity per million cells dropped roughly linearly as age rose.

This TCR was recovered from a man older than 75 in good health. What was sequenced was blood. The chain joins TRBV5-5 to TRBJ2-1, with D possibly being TRBD2 (5 bases). CDR3 residues: CASSFLAGPVNEQFF. CDR3 DNA sequence: TGTGCCAGCAGCTTTTTGGCGGGTCCAGTCAATGAGCAGTTCTTC.